Listed here are 10 T cell receptor beta chains from one sample, sequenced in a study of type 1 regulatory T cells (dated by TCRdb to 2020 to 2023). Instrument used: Illumina MiSeq. TCRdb redid the processing of the public reads, applying fastp at Q25 and MiXCR, and retained in-frame beta chains. Rows are unified per CDR3 protein, each entry keeping the most common DNA and genes. The sample yields 80,000 to 100,000 distinct CDR3 sequences; roughly a third were counted once. The ten largest clones represent around 2.2% of the sample. The specimen sequenced was CD4+ T cells, either the whole sample or a sorted fraction (not recorded which). These receptors originate from a human donor in good health.

A word on this clonotype: Germline and junction disagree at one end, which may indicate a read error. This chain connects TRBV12-3 or TRBV12-4 to TRBJ2-5, with 7 positions matching TRBD1. CDR3 length: 14 residues. The CDR3 protein is CASSTRTGRWAQCF. CDR3 nucleotides: TGTGCCAGCAGTACCCGGACAGGCCGATGGGCCCAGTGCTTC.

This clonotype was seen a handful of times. The chain has TRBV18 and TRBJ2-5; either TRBD1 or TRBD2 may supply D (5 bases each). Per germline, CDR1 KGHSH and CDR2 LQKENI. Deletions cut 1 base from V and 5 bases from J, with 11 bases between. The CDR3 contains 14 residues. The CDR3 region is CASSPRQGAETQYF. The CDR3, as DNA: TGTGCCAGCTCACCACGTCAGGGAGCGGAGACCCAGTACTTC.

The chain uses TRBV13 and TRBJ1-5; TRBD1 matches at 9 bases. Germline V gene data show CDR1 as PRHDT and CDR2 as FYEKMQ (reference sequence). The CDR3 contains 13 residues. Unmatched junction bases numbered 3, after V lost 6 bases and J lost 6 bases. The CDR3 DNA follows: TGTGCCAGCAGTATGGACAGGGGTCAGCCCCAGCATTTT. This sequence encodes CASSMDRGQPQHF.

In regard to this clonotype: A much bigger clone sits one base away, suggesting this may be a read error. The rearrangement uses TRBV7-2 and TRBJ2-1; D unresolved. The germline V gene has CDR1 SGHTA and CDR2 FQGNSA. V was shortened by 3 bases and J by 7 bases, with 7 bases between the two germline ends. The CDR3 runs 12 residues. CDR3 DNA sequence: TGTACCAGCAGCTTTACCCGGAATGAGCAGTTCTTC. It specifies CTSSFTRNEQFF.

The rearrangement joins TRBV29-1 to TRBJ2-7; TRBD2 matches at 10 bases. CDR3 length: 15 amino acids. Germline assignment: CDR1 SQVTM and CDR2 ANQGSEA. The V segment lost 6 bases and the J segment 4 bases; nucleotides outside the gene matches: 12. As DNA, the CDR3 is TGCAGCGTGGGACGCGCTAGCGGGAGTGGGTACGAGCAGTACTTC. Its translation: CSVGRASGSGYEQYF.

This rearrangement joins TRBV19 to TRBJ2-3, with unresolved D. Trimming stripped 10 bases from V and 3 bases from J, with 14 bases between. Germline lookup yields CDR1 LNHDA and CDR2 SQIVND (reference sequence). The CDR3 spans 13 residues. The CDR3 DNA is TGTGCCACCCGCCCTTTAGGAACAGATACGCAGTATTTT. Translated, it gives CATRPLGTDTQYF.

The genes are TRBV12-3 or TRBV12-4 and TRBJ2-5; either TRBD1 or TRBD2 may fit D (5 bases each). The CDR3 sequence is 13 residues long. V was clipped by 7 bases and J by 5 bases, with 14 bases between them. This chain's CDR3 is CASTYRDAETQYF. The CDR3 DNA follows: TGTGCCAGCACCTACCGGGACGCCGAGACCCAGTACTTC.

The chain couples TRBV29-1 to TRBJ2-1; 7 nucleotides agree with TRBD1. This CDR3 region has 13 residues. V trimming: 7 bases; J trimming: 9 bases; junction bases outside the gene matches: 12. Per the germline V gene, CDR1 is SQVTM and CDR2 is ANQGSEA. CDR3 in DNA: TGCAGCGGAAAGATTACAGGGGCAGCTGAGCAGTTCTTC. Protein product: CSGKITGAAEQFF.

This clonotype was picked up many times. The chain couples TRBV29-1 to TRBJ2-7; D might be TRBD1 (6 bases). The length of the CDR3 is 11 residues. V lost 3 bases to trimming and J lost 4 bases, with 7 bases between them. Germline V lookup: CDR1 SQVTM, CDR2 ANQGSEA. CDR3 DNA: TGCAGCGTTGACAGGGGTTACGAGCAGTACTTC. Translation gives CSVDRGYEQYF.

The table lists this clonotype with a few counts. The gene calls are TRBV5-1 and TRBJ2-2, with D uncertain. V dropped 0 bases and J dropped 7 bases, with 10 bases sitting between them. Germline CDR1 reads SGHRS; CDR2 reads YFSETQ. This CDR3 is 14 amino acids long. CDR3 coding DNA: TGCGCCAGCAGCTTGGCGTCAGGAGTCGGGGAGCTGTTTTTT. Translation gives CASSLASGVGELFF.